This T cell receptor beta chain was captured by sequencing in a study of blood T cells in healthy people across ages. Study conclusions and caveats: Higher naive T cell percentage went strongly together with higher TCR beta diversity.

The germline CDR1 and CDR2 sequences are SNHLY and FYNNEI. Trimming took 8 bases from V and 4 from J; bases not matched to a gene: 7. There are 14 residues in the CDR3. Donor samples were obtained from healthy Caucasian individuals from Russia, aged 6 to 90. Every donor contributed roughly 10 milliliters of peripheral blood by blood draw. For the second PCR, which ran for about 6 to 11 cycles, a sample-barcoded 5' primer and a J-beta primer mix were used. The template-switch adaptor was a 5' adaptor with 12 random nucleotides. It tagged each cDNA molecule. TCRdb analysed the 5' RACE reads with MiXCR anew, one entry per CDR3 protein. The sample records around 790,000 distinct CDR3 sequences, under 45% being singletons. This clonotype was seen only a few times. Its antigen is unidentified.

The TCR comes from a man in his sixties in good health. Sequencing was performed on blood. The V call is TRBV2, the J call TRBJ2-7; TRBD1 aligns across 11 bases. The CDR3 spells CASVPGTGGYEQYF. CDR3 DNA: TGTGCCAGCGTTCCCGGGACAGGGGGGTACGAGCAGTACTTC. The whole variable domain, filled in from reference TRBV2 and TRBJ2-7, reads EPEVTQTPSHQVTQMGQEVILRCVPISNHLYFYWYRQILGQKVEFLVSFYNNEISEKSEIFDDQFSVERPDGSNFTLKIRSTKLEDSAMYFCASVPGTGGYEQYFGPGTRLTVT.